The TCR beta chain described here comes from a study of blood T cell repertoires in COVID-19. Study in general: Material from acute and convalescent COVID-19 was sourced from the United States, Italy and Spain. The cDNA or gDNA used as material had been derived from T cells, B-cell-depleted T cells, or PBMCs.

The authors' processing: Amplifying reference gene primers gave estimates of nucleated cell counts. The repertoire was sequenced with immunoSEQ multiplex PCR; TCRdb's copy has only in-frame clones and lacks some. V, J and clone size reflect that table, while D and trimming were determined from the DNA. The sample records some 150,000 clones, approximately 78% being singletons. Germline V gene data show CDR1 as SGHTA and CDR2 as FQGTGA. Trimming left V 4 bases short and J 13 bases short, with 14 bases between. The CDR3 runs to 13 residues. This chain joins TRBV7-3 and TRBJ1-6; D is possibly TRBD1 (6 bases). The TCR sequence derives from a woman of 80 years or more with acute or convalescent COVID-19. Material for sequencing was peripheral blood. The CDR3 DNA is TGTGCCAGCAGCTCCCCCCCCAGGGGCCCCCTCCACTTT. Translated: CASSSPPRGPLHF.